Listed below are T cell receptor beta chains from one sample, sequenced in a study of metastatic and nonmetastatic thyroid tumors. TCRdb re-analyzed the PCR reads through MiXCR. In the table there are about 21,000 clones, roughly 27% of which are singletons. The sequenced sample consisted of tumor tissue. The receptors were gathered from a male donor with papillary thyroid cancer or a benign thyroid nodule (not recorded which). Some clones in this sample may be carry-over from other donors' samples. Each CDR3 is given with its conserved first and last residue. Each record gives: CDR3 DNA, CDR3 protein, clone size, J gene, V gene, D gene. The D gene is left open where the match is weak. A row's size may be missing; if present it is once, few, many or a size class.

DNA: TGTGCCAGCAGCGTAGAAGCCTGGGGAGGTGAGCAGTACTTC
CDR3: CASSVEAWGGEQYF
size: NA
J: TRBJ2-7
V: TRBV9
D: NA

DNA: TGCAGTGCTCCGGGACCTTCTGGGGAGCAGTACTTC
CDR3: CSAPGPSGEQYF
size: NA
J: TRBJ2-7
V: TRBV20-1
D: NA

DNA: TGTGCCAGCAGCTTAGATGGGACAGCAGGCTACGAGCAGTACTTC
CDR3: CASSLDGTAGYEQYF
size: NA
J: TRBJ2-7
V: TRBV11-2
D: TRBD1

DNA: TGCAGTGCTAGAGTAAACGGGAGGGATTACAATGAGCAGTTCTTC
CDR3: CSARVNGRDYNEQFF
size: NA
J: TRBJ2-1
V: TRBV20-1
D: TRBD2

DNA: TGCGCCAGCAGTGACCCTATCGTGGGTCTTTACGAGCAGTACTTC
CDR3: CASSDPIVGLYEQYF
size: NA
J: TRBJ2-7
V: TRBV10-1
D: NA

DNA: TGTGCCAGCAGTTTCGAACGGAATAATGAAAAACTGTTTTTT
CDR3: CASSFERNNEKLFF
size: NA
J: TRBJ1-4
V: TRBV12-3/TRBV12-4
D: NA

DNA: TGTGCCAGCAGTCAGCGCACTGAAGCTTTCTTT
CDR3: CASSQRTEAFF
size: medium-sized
J: TRBJ1-1
V: TRBV2
D: NA

DNA: TGCGCCAGCAGCTTGAGGGTAGACTTCGAGGCTGGCTACACCTTC
CDR3: CASSLRVDFEAGYTF
size: few
J: TRBJ1-2
V: TRBV5-1
D: NA

DNA: TGTGCCAGCAGCTTATATGCAGGATCCCTTTGGGGCTACACCTTC
CDR3: CASSLYAGSLWGYTF
size: many
J: TRBJ1-2
V: TRBV7-3
D: NA

DNA: TGCAGTGCGCCATCGGGAGTCCTCCCCAATGAGCAGTTCTTC
CDR3: CSAPSGVLPNEQFF
size: NA
J: TRBJ2-1
V: TRBV20-1
D: NA

DNA: TGTGCCTGGAGTTCAACTCTGACAGGTGGGAGAGGCTACACCTTC
CDR3: CAWSSTLTGGRGYTF
size: few
J: TRBJ1-2
V: TRBV30
D: NA

DNA: TGTGCCATCTCTGCAGGTCTCTCTGGAAACACCATATATTTT
CDR3: CAISAGLSGNTIYF
size: NA
J: TRBJ1-3
V: TRBV10-3
D: NA

DNA: TGTGCCAGCAGTGAAGGGCAGGGGCTCAAAGATACGCAGTATTTT
CDR3: CASSEGQGLKDTQYF
size: NA
J: TRBJ2-3
V: TRBV25-1
D: NA

DNA: TGTGCCAGCAGCTTATCGCACGAGCAGTACTTC
CDR3: CASSLSHEQYF
size: few
J: TRBJ2-7
V: TRBV7-9
D: NA

DNA: TGTGCCAGCAGCTTAGATCCGGGGGGGCACAATGAGCAGTTCTTC
CDR3: CASSLDPGGHNEQFF
size: NA
J: TRBJ2-1
V: TRBV11-2
D: TRBD2

DNA: TGTGCCAGCAGTGAAGGACAGCAAGAGACCCAGTACTTC
CDR3: CASSEGQQETQYF
size: few
J: TRBJ2-5
V: TRBV2
D: NA

DNA: TGTGCCAGCAGTCTTGGACAGGGTGACACCATATATTTT
CDR3: CASSLGQGDTIYF
size: few
J: TRBJ1-3
V: TRBV28
D: TRBD1

DNA: TGTGCCAGTAGGAGTAGCGGGATCGCCGGGGAGCTGTTTTTT
CDR3: CASRSSGIAGELFF
size: many
J: TRBJ2-2
V: TRBV19
D: TRBD2

DNA: TGTGCCATCAGTGAGTCGATAGCGCTCCCCTACGAGCAGTACTTC
CDR3: CAISESIALPYEQYF
size: few
J: TRBJ2-7
V: TRBV10-3
D: NA

DNA: TGCAGTGCTGCATGGGACGGCTCCACCACTGAAGCTTTCTTT
CDR3: CSAAWDGSTTEAFF
size: NA
J: TRBJ1-1
V: TRBV20-1
D: NA

DNA: TGTGCCAGCAGTGTGGGCGGACCTGCGGAGACCCAGTACTTC
CDR3: CASSVGGPAETQYF
size: few
J: TRBJ2-5
V: TRBV2
D: NA

DNA: TGCGCCAGCAGCTTGGCGGGGGGCGTTAATCAGCCCCAGCATTTT
CDR3: CASSLAGGVNQPQHF
size: NA
J: TRBJ1-5
V: TRBV5-1
D: NA

DNA: TGTGCCAGCAGCTCCCTCAATGGGGGGACTGAAGCTTTCTTT
CDR3: CASSSLNGGTEAFF
size: NA
J: TRBJ1-1
V: TRBV3-1
D: NA

DNA: TGTGCCAGCAGCCCGCTGGGGGGCCTGAACACTGAAGCTTTCTTT
CDR3: CASSPLGGLNTEAFF
size: NA
J: TRBJ1-1
V: TRBV7-9
D: NA

DNA: TGTGCCAGCAGTGATAAACAGGAGAACTATGGCTACACCTTC
CDR3: CASSDKQENYGYTF
size: NA
J: TRBJ1-2
V: TRBV2
D: NA

DNA: TGCGCCACCGGGCAGCGGGATTTGGAGCAGTACTTC
CDR3: CATGQRDLEQYF
size: few
J: TRBJ2-7
V: TRBV28
D: TRBD2

DNA: TGCAGCGTTGAATTGGGGGCCTATGGCTACACCTTC
CDR3: CSVELGAYGYTF
size: many
J: TRBJ1-2
V: TRBV29-1
D: NA

DNA: TGTGCCAGCAGTTCCGATGGGGTATTCTACGAGCAGTACTTC
CDR3: CASSSDGVFYEQYF
size: few
J: TRBJ2-7
V: TRBV28
D: NA

DNA: TGTGCCAGCAGCCAAGAAACCCTTACAGGGGGATTGTCCTACGAGCAGTACTTC
CDR3: CASSQETLTGGLSYEQYF
size: many
J: TRBJ2-7
V: TRBV4-2
D: TRBD1

DNA: TGTGCCAGCAGCTTGGACAGGGGAATGGCTGAAGCTTTCTTT
CDR3: CASSLDRGMAEAFF
size: NA
J: TRBJ1-1
V: TRBV11-2
D: TRBD1

DNA: TGCAGTGCTAGAGATGTAGGGGCGCGGGACTATGGCTACACCTTC
CDR3: CSARDVGARDYGYTF
size: many
J: TRBJ1-2
V: TRBV20-1
D: NA

DNA: TGTGCCAGCACCTCGTTCCCACTTTACGGGAACACTGAAGCTTTCTTT
CDR3: CASTSFPLYGNTEAFF
size: many
J: TRBJ1-1
V: TRBV6-2/TRBV6-3
D: NA

DNA: TGTGCCAGCAGCCCCTCCGGGGAGGCGGGAGTTGTGGCTTTCTTT
CDR3: CASSPSGEAGVVAFF
size: few
J: TRBJ1-1
V: TRBV6-1
D: NA

DNA: TGCGCCAGCAGCCCCGGAGCGGCAGGGGGCTCTACTCAGCAGTACTTC
CDR3: CASSPGAAGGSTQQYF
size: NA
J: TRBJ2-7
V: TRBV5-1
D: TRBD1

DNA: TGTGCCAGCAGGAACCTTAGGGGTAGGCGCGGAAAACTGTTTTTT
CDR3: CASRNLRGRRGKLFF
size: many
J: TRBJ1-4
V: TRBV27
D: NA

DNA: TGTGCCAGCAGTGCCCGACAGGGGGCTAGGTATGGCTACACCTTC
CDR3: CASSARQGARYGYTF
size: few
J: TRBJ1-2
V: TRBV25-1
D: TRBD1

DNA: TGTGCCTCACAGGGAAGGGGAAATGAAAAACTGTTTTTT
CDR3: CASQGRGNEKLFF
size: many
J: TRBJ1-4
V: TRBV24-1
D: NA